This TCR beta chain came from a study of somatic mutations in cytotoxic T cells in rheumatoid arthritis. TCRdb keeps only in-frame clones here, not all; method: immunoSEQ multiplex PCR. The sample records about 15,000 clones, roughly 80% being singletons. The count of this clone is one. V was pared by 1 base and J by 3 bases, with 9 bases between. The germline CDR1 and CDR2 sequences are SGHNT and YYREEE (reference sequence). CDR3 length equals 14 residues. This sequence joins TRBV5-4 and TRBJ2-3, with D possibly TRBD2 on 5 matching bases. Sequenced sample: CD8+ T cells sorted from blood. The TCR comes from an adult with rheumatoid arthritis. CDR3 region: CASSLPERTDTQYF. The DNA of the CDR3 is TGTGCCAGCAGCTTGCCGGAGCGGACAGATACGCAGTATTTT.